This T cell receptor (beta chain) was recovered during a study of neurological immune-mediated disorders. CDR3 length: 14 residues. The germline V gene has CDR1 LGHDT and CDR2 YNNKEL (reference sequence). The method for making cDNA was 5'RACE, and it used 10-nucleotide random UMIs. TCRdb re-called the 5' RACE reads through MiXCR, storing one row per CDR3 protein. The data show more than 75,000 distinct CDR3 sequences, with under 4.5% seen just once and about 2.9% held by the top ten. The unsorted libraries originated from 2 million PBMCs kept at -80 C. This clonotype was recorded a few times. Its matching antigen is unknown. A read error may account for a junction end that differs from germline. Study outcomes and limitations: Association of the multiple sclerosis repertoire cluster with clinical or MRI features was not observed for any feature.

Sample: PBMCs. This chain links TRBV3-1 with TRBJ1-6, with D possibly TRBD1 on 6 matching bases. This clonotype was obtained from a woman between 50 and 59 years old with multiple sclerosis. As DNA, the CDR3 is TGTGCCAGCAGCAACGGACAGAGTAATTCAACCCTCAACTTT. This encodes CASSNGQSNSTLNF.